This TCR beta chain was found in a study of blood T cell repertoires in COVID-19. Study as a whole: Spain, Italy and the United States supplied samples that represented acute and convalescent COVID-19. From T cells, B-cell-depleted T cells, or PBMCs came the material, which was cDNA or gDNA.

The V gene lost 0 bases and the J gene lost 2 bases, with 6 bases spanning the gap. The CDR3 length is 14 residues. Germline V gene sequence: CDR1 LGHDT, CDR2 YNNKEL (reference sequence). Original analysis: Amplified reference gene primers provided the basis for estimating nucleated cell counts. The repertoire was sequenced with immunoSEQ multiplex PCR; TCRdb's copy has only in-frame clones and lacks some. The V and J calls and clone size come from that table; D and trimming were worked out from the DNA. The data show about 210,000 clones, under 90% seen once. Sequencing was carried out using PBMCs or T cells enriched from blood (not recorded which). V gene TRBV3-1 (or the pseudogene TRBV3-2) combines with J gene TRBJ2-3, with D unclear. This TCR was recovered from a woman between 50 and 59 years old with acute COVID-19. In DNA form, the CDR3 reads TGTGCCAGCAGCCAAGATCCATTCACAGATACGCAGTATTTT. This sequence encodes CASSQDPFTDTQYF.